The clone carrying this T cell receptor beta chain came up many times. The data originate from a study of Graves' ophthalmopathy and Graves' hyperthyroidism. Germline V lookup: CDR1 MNHNS, CDR2 SASEGT. V was clipped by 8 bases and J by 7 bases; unmatched bases: 8. The CDR3 length is 13 residues. Transcripts of RNA were the source for amplifying TCR beta CDR3 regions. The library came from an HTBI-primed first-round RT-PCR and a second-round multiplex PCR. From the multiplex PCR reads, TCRdb called clonotypes with MiXCR, one entry per CDR3 protein. There are roughly 500,000 distinct CDR3 sequences in the sample; around 15% occur only once, and about 10% lies in the top ten. The evidence that diagnosis relied on was clinical symptoms, serum thyroxine, TRAb, thyroid ultrasound and orbital computed tomography. PBMCs originated in roughly 9.3 ml of fresh peripheral blood.

Sequences were obtained from blood. The J gene is TRBJ1-2, the V gene TRBV6-1; the match to TRBD1 covers 9 bases. The source is a woman aged 25 to 39 with Graves' ophthalmopathy. CDR3 DNA sequence: TGTGCCAGCCACCGACAGGGGGTAGGTGGCTACACCTTC. Its translation is CASHRQGVGGYTF.